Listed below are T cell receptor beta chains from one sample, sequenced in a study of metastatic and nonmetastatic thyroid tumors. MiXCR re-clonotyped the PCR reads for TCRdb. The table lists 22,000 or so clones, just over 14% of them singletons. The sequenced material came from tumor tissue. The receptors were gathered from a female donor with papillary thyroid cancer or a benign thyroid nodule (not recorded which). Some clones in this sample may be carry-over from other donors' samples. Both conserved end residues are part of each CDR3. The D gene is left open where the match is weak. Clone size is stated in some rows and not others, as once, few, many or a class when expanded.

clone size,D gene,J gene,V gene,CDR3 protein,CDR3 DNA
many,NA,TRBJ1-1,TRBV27,CASSRPDGQTEAFF,TGTGCCAGCAGTAGACCGGATGGACAGACTGAAGCTTTCTTT
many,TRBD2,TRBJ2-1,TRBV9,CASSVGEREIYNEQFF,TGTGCCAGCAGCGTCGGAGAGCGGGAGATCTACAATGAGCAGTTCTTC
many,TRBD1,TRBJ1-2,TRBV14,CASSHFPGQYGYTF,TGTGCCAGCAGCCATTTTCCGGGACAGTATGGCTACACCTTC
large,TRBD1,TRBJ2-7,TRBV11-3,CASSFGQGDEQYF,TGTGCCAGCAGCTTCGGACAGGGGGACGAGCAGTACTTC
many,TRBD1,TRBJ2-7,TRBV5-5,CASSYYRGRWISYEQYF,TGTGCCAGCAGCTACTACAGGGGGCGGTGGATCTCCTACGAGCAGTACTTC
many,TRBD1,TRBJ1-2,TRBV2,CASRDRGRRGYTF,TGTGCCAGCAGGGACAGGGGGCGTCGGGGCTACACCTTC
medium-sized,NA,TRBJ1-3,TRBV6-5,CASSYSGNGNTIYF,TGTGCCAGCAGTTACTCAGGGAATGGAAACACCATATATTTT
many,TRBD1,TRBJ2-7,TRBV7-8,CASSFVTGQGSYEQYF,TGTGCCAGCAGCTTTGTCACGGGACAGGGATCCTACGAGCAGTACTTC
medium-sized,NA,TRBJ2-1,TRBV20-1,CSARDLGSYNEQFF,TGCAGTGCTAGAGATCTGGGTTCCTACAATGAGCAGTTCTTC
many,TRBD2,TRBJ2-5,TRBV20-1,CSAASLAGHQETQYF,TGCAGTGCGGCCTCACTAGCGGGACACCAAGAGACCCAGTACTTC
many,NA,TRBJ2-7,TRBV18,CASSDRYEQYF,TGTGCCAGCTCAGACAGGTACGAGCAGTACTTC
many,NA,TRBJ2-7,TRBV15,CATSREGFRADPYEQYF,TGTGCCACCAGCAGAGAGGGGTTTAGGGCCGATCCCTACGAGCAGTACTTC
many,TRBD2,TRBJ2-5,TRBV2,CASSLTSGSLGETQYF,TGTGCCAGCAGTCTGACTAGCGGGTCCTTGGGGGAGACCCAGTACTTC
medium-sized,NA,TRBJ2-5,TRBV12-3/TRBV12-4,CASSLQGMTQYF,TGTGCCAGCAGTTTACAGGGAATGACCCAGTACTTC
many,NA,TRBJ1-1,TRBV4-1,CASSQAPGYTEAFF,TGCGCCAGCAGCCAAGCGCCAGGGTACACTGAAGCTTTCTTT
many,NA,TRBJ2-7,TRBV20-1,CSARKGGGRFYEQYF,TGCAGTGCTAGAAAGGGGGGTGGGCGGTTCTACGAGCAGTACTTC
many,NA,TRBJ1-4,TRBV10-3,CATGEAREKLFF,TGTGCCACCGGGGAAGCCAGAGAAAAACTGTTTTTT
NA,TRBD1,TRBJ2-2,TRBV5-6,CASSLPDRGHTGELFF,TGTGCCAGCAGCTTACCCGACAGGGGGCACACCGGGGAGCTGTTTTTT
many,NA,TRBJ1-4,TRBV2,CASSPDQDRLFF,TGTGCCAGCAGCCCGGACCAGGACAGACTGTTTTTT
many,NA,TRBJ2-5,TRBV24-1,CATSDFLGAQETQYF,TGTGCCACCAGTGATTTTTTGGGGGCGCAAGAGACCCAGTACTTC
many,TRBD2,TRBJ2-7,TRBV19,CASSALARLAGGPDEQYF,TGTGCCAGTAGCGCCCTAGCCCGGCTAGCGGGAGGGCCAGACGAGCAGTACTTC
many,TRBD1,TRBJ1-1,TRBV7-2,CASSLQGGDTEAFF,TGTGCCAGCAGCTTACAGGGGGGAGACACTGAAGCTTTCTTT
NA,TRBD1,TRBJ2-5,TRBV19,CASSTRGPETQYF,TGTGCCAGTTCCACCAGGGGGCCGGAGACCCAGTACTTC
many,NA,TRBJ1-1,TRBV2,CASNNGAGWAFF,TGTGCCAGCAACAATGGGGCAGGGTGGGCTTTCTTT
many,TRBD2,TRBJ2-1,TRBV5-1,CASSSISGSSYNEQFF,TGCGCCAGCAGCTCCATAAGCGGGAGCTCCTACAATGAGCAGTTCTTC
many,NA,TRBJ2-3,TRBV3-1,CASSQRRSDTQYF,TGTGCCAGCAGCCAGCGAAGGTCAGATACGCAGTATTTT
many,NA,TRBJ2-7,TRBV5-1,CASSSDSFSYEQYF,TGCGCCAGCAGCTCGGACAGCTTCTCCTACGAGCAGTACTTC
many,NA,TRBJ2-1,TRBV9,CASSVGSYNEQFF,TGTGCCAGCAGCGTAGGGTCCTACAATGAGCAGTTCTTC
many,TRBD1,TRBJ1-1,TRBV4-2,CASSTGGWRDTEAFF,TGTGCCAGCAGCACAGGGGGCTGGCGGGACACTGAAGCTTTCTTT
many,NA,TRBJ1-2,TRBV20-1,CSASFVGGYTF,TGCAGTGCTAGCTTCGTGGGTGGCTACACCTTC